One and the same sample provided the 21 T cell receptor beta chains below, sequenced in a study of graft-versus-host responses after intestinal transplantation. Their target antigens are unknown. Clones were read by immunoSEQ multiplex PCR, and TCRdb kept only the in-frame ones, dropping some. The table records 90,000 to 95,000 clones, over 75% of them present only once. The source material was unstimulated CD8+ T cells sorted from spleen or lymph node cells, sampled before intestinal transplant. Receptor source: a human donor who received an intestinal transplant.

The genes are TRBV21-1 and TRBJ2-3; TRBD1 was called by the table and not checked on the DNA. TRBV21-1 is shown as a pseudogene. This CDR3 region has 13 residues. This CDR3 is CASNWTGTDTQYF. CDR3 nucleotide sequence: TGTGCCAGCAACTGGACAGGCACAGATACGCAGTATTTT.

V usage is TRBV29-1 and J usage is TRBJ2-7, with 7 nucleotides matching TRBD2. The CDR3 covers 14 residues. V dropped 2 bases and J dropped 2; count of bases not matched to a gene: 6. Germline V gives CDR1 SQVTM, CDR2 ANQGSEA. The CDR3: CSVESSGGTYEQYF. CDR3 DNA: TGCAGCGTTGAATCTAGCGGCGGTACCTACGAGCAGTACTTC.

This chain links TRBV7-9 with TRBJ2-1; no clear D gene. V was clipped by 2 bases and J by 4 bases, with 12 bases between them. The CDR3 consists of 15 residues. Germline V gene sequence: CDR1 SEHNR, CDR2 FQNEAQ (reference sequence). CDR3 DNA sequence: TGTGCCAGCAGCTTAATTCTATTCCCTTACAATGAGCAGTTCTTC. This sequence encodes CASSLILFPYNEQFF. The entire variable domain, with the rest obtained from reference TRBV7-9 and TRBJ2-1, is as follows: DTGVSQNPRHKITKRGQNVTFRCDPISEHNRLYWYRQTLGQGPEFLTYFQNEAQLEKSRLLSDRFSAERPKGSFSTLEIQRTEQGDSAMYLCASSLILFPYNEQFFGPGTRLTVL.

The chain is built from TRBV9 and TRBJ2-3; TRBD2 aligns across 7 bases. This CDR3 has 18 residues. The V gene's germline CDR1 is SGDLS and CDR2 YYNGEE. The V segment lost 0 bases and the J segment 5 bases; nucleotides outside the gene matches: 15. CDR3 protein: CASSVDSMRRELGDTQYF. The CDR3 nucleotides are TGTGCCAGCAGCGTAGACAGTATGAGGCGGGAGTTGGGAGATACGCAGTATTTT.

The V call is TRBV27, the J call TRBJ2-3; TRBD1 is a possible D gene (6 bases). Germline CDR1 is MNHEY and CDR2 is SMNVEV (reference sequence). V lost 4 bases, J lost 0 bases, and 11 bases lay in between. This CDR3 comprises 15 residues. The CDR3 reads CASSSGARSTDTQYF. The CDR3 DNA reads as TGTGCCAGCAGTTCAGGGGCCAGAAGCACAGATACGCAGTATTTT.

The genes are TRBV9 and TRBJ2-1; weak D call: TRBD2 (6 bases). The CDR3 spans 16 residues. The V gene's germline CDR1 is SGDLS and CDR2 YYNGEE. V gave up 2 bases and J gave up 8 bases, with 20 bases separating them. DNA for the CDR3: TGTGCCAGCAGCGTTAGGCGGAGCGGTCCGGGGGATGAGCAGTTCTTC. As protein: CASSVRRSGPGDEQFF.

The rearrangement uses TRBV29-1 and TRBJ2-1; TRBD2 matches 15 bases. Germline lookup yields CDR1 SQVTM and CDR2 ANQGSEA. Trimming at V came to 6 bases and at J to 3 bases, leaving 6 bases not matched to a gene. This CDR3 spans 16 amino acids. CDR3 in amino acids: CSVGLAGGNVYNEQFF. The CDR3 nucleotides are TGCAGCGTGGGACTAGCGGGAGGTAATGTCTACAATGAGCAGTTCTTC.

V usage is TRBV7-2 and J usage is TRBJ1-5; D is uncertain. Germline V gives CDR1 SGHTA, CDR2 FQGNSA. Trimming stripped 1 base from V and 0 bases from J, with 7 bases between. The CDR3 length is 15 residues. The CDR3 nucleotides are TGTGCCAGCAGCTTAGACAGATATAGCAATCAGCCCCAGCATTTT. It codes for CASSLDRYSNQPQHF.

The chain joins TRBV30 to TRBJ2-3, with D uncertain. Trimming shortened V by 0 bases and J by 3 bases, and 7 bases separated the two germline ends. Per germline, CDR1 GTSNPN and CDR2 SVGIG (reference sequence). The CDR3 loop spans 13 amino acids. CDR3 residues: CAWSVLWTDTQYF. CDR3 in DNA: TGTGCCTGGAGTGTACTGTGGACAGATACGCAGTATTTT. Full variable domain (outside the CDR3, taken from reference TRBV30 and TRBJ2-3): SQTIHQWPATLVQPVGSPLSLECTVEGTSNPNLYWYRQAAGRGLQLLFYSVGIGQISSEVPQNLSASRPQDRQFILSSKKLLLSDSGFYLCAWSVLWTDTQYFGPGTRLTVL.

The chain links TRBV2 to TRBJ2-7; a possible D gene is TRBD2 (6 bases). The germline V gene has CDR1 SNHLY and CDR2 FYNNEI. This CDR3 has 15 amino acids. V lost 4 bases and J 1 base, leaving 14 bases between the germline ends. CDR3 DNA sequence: TGTGCCAGCAGTGTAAGACTAGTTCTTTCCTACGAGCAGTACTTC. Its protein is CASSVRLVLSYEQYF.

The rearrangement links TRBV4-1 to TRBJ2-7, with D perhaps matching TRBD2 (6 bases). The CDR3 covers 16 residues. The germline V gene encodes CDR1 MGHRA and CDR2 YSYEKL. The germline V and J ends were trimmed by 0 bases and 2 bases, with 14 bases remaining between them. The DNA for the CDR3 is TGCGCCAGCAGCCAAGATGGCAGGGAGGAGGCCTACGAGCAGTACTTC. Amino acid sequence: CASSQDGREEAYEQYF.

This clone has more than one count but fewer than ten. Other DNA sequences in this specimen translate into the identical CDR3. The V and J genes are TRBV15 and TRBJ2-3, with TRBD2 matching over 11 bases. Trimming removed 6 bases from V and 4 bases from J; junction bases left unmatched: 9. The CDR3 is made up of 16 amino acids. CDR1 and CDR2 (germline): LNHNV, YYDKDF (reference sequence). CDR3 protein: CATSTRLAGLSDTQYF. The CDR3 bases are TGTGCCACCAGTACACGACTAGCGGGACTCTCAGATACGCAGTATTTT.

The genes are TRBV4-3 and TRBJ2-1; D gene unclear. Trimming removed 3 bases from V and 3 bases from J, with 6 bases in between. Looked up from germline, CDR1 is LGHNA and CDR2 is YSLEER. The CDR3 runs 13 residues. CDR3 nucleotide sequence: TGCGCCAGCAGCCACCGCGGCTACAATGAGCAGTTCTTC. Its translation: CASSHRGYNEQFF.

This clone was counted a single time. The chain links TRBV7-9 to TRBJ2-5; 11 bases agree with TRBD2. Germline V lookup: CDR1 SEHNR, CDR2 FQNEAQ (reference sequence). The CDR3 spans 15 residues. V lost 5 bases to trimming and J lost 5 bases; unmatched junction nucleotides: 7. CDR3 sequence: CASSGSLAGVETQYF. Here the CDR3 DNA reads TGTGCCAGCAGCGGATCACTAGCGGGAGTTGAGACCCAGTACTTC. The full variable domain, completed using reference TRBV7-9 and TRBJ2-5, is DTGVSQNPRHKITKRGQNVTFRCDPISEHNRLYWYRQTLGQGPEFLTYFQNEAQLEKSRLLSDRFSAERPKGSFSTLEIQRTEQGDSAMYLCASSGSLAGVETQYFGPGTRLLVL.

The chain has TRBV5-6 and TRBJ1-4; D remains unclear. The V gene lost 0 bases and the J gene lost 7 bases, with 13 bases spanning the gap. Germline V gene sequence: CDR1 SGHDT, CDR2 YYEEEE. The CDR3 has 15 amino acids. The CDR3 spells CASSLGHQEGEKLFF. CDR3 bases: TGTGCCAGCAGCTTGGGCCATCAAGAGGGTGAAAAACTGTTTTTT.

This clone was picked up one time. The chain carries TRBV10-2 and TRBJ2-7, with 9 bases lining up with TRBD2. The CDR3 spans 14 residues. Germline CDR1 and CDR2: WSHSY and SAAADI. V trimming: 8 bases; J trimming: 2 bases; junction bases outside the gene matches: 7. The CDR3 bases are TGCGCCAGCCGAGAGACTAGCGGACCCTACGAGCAGTACTTC. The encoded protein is CASRETSGPYEQYF.

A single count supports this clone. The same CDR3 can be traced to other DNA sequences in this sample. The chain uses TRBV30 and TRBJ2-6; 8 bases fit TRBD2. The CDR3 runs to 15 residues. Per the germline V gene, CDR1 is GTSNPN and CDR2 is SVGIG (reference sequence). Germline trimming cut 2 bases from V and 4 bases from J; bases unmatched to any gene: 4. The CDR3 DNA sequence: TGTGCCTGGAGTCTCGGGGGGGTAGGGGCCAACGTCCTGACTTTC. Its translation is CAWSLGGVGANVLTF.

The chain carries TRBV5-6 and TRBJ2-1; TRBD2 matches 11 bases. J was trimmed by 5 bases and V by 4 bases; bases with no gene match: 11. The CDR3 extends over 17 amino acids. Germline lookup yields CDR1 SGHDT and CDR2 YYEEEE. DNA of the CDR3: TGTGCCAGCAGCCTGGAAACTAGCGGGAGTTGGAACAATGAGCAGTTCTTC. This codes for CASSLETSGSWNNEQFF.

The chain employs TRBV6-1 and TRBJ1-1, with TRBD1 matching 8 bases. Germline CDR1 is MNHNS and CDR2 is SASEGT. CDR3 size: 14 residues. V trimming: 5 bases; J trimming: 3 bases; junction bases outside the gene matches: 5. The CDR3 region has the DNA TGTGCCAGCAGTCCCGGGACAGGTCACACTGAAGCTTTCTTT. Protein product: CASSPGTGHTEAFF.

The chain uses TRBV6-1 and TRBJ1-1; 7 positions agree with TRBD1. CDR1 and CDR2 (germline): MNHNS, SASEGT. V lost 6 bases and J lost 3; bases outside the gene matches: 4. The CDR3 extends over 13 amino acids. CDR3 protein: CASSWGQYTEAFF. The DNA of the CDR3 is TGTGCCAGCAGCTGGGGACAGTACACTGAAGCTTTCTTT.

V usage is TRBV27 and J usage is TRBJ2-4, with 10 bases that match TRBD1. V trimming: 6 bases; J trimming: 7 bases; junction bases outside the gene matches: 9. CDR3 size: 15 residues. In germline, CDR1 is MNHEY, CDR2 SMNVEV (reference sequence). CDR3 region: CASSLTGGYRNIQYF. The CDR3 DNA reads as TGTGCCAGCAGCTTGACAGGGGGCTATAGGAACATTCAGTACTTC.